This is a list of T cell receptor beta chains from one sample in a study of cytomegalovirus exposure and HLA in healthy donors. Sequencing was performed with immunoSEQ multiplex PCR; in TCRdb, only in-frame clones are kept and a portion is missing. The data contain 250,000 or so clones, about 86% of them singletons. The sample was PBMCs. These receptor sequences come from a woman aged 60-70 years in good health and CMV-seropositive. Both conserved end residues are part of each CDR3. A D gene is named only where the DNA matches it firmly. Clone size, where shown, is once, few, many, or a class for clones that have expanded.

v_call	j_call	d_call	clone_size	cdr3_nt	cdr3_aa
TRBV4-2	TRBJ2-2	-	-	TGTGCCAGCAGCCAAGGGGGAGCGAACACCGGGGAGCTGTTTTTT	CASSQGGANTGELFF
TRBV15	TRBJ2-7	TRBD1	-	TGTGCCACCAGCAAAGCGGCAACAGGGGCGTTTAACGAGCAGTACTTC	CATSKAATGAFNEQYF
TRBV28	TRBJ2-4	-	-	TGTGCCAGCAGTTTGTCCGAAAACATTCAGTACTTC	CASSLSENIQYF
TRBV7-3	TRBJ1-1	-	-	TGTGCCAGCAGCATACAGGGAGACCGGAACACTGAAGCTTTCTTT	CASSIQGDRNTEAFF
TRBV28	TRBJ2-6	TRBD1	-	TGTGCCAGCAGTTCGGGACAGCTGATCTCTGGGGCCAACGTCCTGACTTTC	CASSSGQLISGANVLTF
TRBV5-1	TRBJ2-1	TRBD2	few	TGCGCCAGCAGCGGGTTAGCGGGAGGTTACAATGAGCAGTTCTTC	CASSGLAGGYNEQFF
TRBV5-1	TRBJ2-1	-	-	TGCGCCAGCACCTTAGGGACTTCTTCCTACAATGAGCAGTTCTTC	CASTLGTSSYNEQFF
TRBV10-3	TRBJ2-7	TRBD1	-	TGTGCCATCAAACGACCGGGACAGAGCTCCTACGAGCAGTACTTC	CAIKRPGQSSYEQYF
TRBV5-1	TRBJ2-7	TRBD1	-	TGCGCCAGCAGCACGACAGGGCCACTATACGAGCAGTACTTC	CASSTTGPLYEQYF
TRBV6-5	TRBJ1-5	-	-	TGTGCCAGCAGTTACTCGTTCAGGGGAGGGGGGGAGCCCCAGCATTTT	CASSYSFRGGGEPQHF
TRBV7-9	TRBJ2-7	TRBD2	-	TGTGCCAGCAGCCTCAGGACTAGCGGGAGCGCTTACGAGCAGTACTTC	CASSLRTSGSAYEQYF
TRBV5-1	TRBJ2-1	TRBD2	-	TGCGCCAGCAGCTTGGCGATCCTAGCGGGAGGGCGATTCAATGAGCAGTTCTTC	CASSLAILAGGRFNEQFF
TRBV15	TRBJ2-7	-	-	TGTGCCACCAGCACCGAAGGAGGAGGTTACGAGCAGTACTTC	CATSTEGGGYEQYF
TRBV7-2	TRBJ1-1	TRBD1	-	TGTGCCAGCAGCCCCAGCCCGGGACAGGGGGCTGAAGCTTTCTTT	CASSPSPGQGAEAFF
TRBV6-5	TRBJ2-7	-	once	TGTGCCAGCAGTTACGTAGGGGGCTACGAGCAGTACTTC	CASSYVGGYEQYF
TRBV19	TRBJ2-7	TRBD1	-	TGTGCCAGTAGTCTCACTGGACAGGGGGCTTACGAGCAGTACTTC	CASSLTGQGAYEQYF
TRBV6-5	TRBJ1-5	-	-	TGTGCCAGCAGTTCCGGTTTGAGGGGCAATCAGCCCCAGCATTTT	CASSSGLRGNQPQHF
TRBV7-6	TRBJ2-1	-	-	TGTGCCAGCAGCTTAGTGGCAGGGGCCACTCTGACCAATGAGCAGTTCTTC	CASSLVAGATLTNEQFF
TRBV7-8	TRBJ1-1	-	-	TGTGCCAGCAGCCTCAGGGAATTTGCCACTGAAGCTTTCTTT	CASSLREFATEAFF
TRBV7-8	TRBJ1-3	-	-	TGTGCCAGCAGCCCCCCGGGGGGTGGAAACACCATATATTTT	CASSPPGGGNTIYF
TRBV6-1	TRBJ1-4	-	-	TGTGCCTCCTCATTACAGGGTACAACTAATGAAAAACTGTTTTTT	CASSLQGTTNEKLFF
TRBV11-3	TRBJ2-2	TRBD2	-	TGTGCCAGCAGCTTAGATTTGACTAGCGGGAAGGGGGAGCTGTTTTTT	CASSLDLTSGKGELFF
TRBV5-6	TRBJ2-2	-	-	TGTGCCAGCAGCTTTAGGAACACCGGGGAGCTGTTTTTT	CASSFRNTGELFF
TRBV10-3	TRBJ2-2	-	-	TGTGCCATCAGTGAGTCCTTTACAGGGTACACCGGGGAGCTGTTTTTT	CAISESFTGYTGELFF
TRBV7-9	TRBJ2-1	-	-	TGTGCCAGCACCCAGCGGAATGAGCAGTTCTTC	CASTQRNEQFF
TRBV5-1	TRBJ2-3	TRBD2	-	TGCGCCAGCAGCTTGGATGGGACTATCACAGATACGCAGTATTTT	CASSLDGTITDTQYF
TRBV28	TRBJ1-1	TRBD1	few	TGTGCCAGCAGTACCGGGACAGGGGGCGCTGACACTGAAGCTTTCTTT	CASSTGTGGADTEAFF
TRBV5-6	TRBJ1-2	-	-	TGTGCCAGCAGCTTGATTGACCGACAGCACTCTAACTATGGCTACACCTTC	CASSLIDRQHSNYGYTF
TRBV30	TRBJ1-1	-	once	TGTGCCTGGGACGACAGTTTGAACACTGAAGCTTTCTTT	CAWDDSLNTEAFF
TRBV6-5	TRBJ1-1	TRBD1	-	TGTGCCAGCCTCACCCCCAGACAGGGTTACACTGAAGCTTTCTTT	CASLTPRQGYTEAFF
TRBV19	TRBJ2-3	TRBD2	-	TGTGCCAGTAGTCGACTAGCGGGAGGTCCAGATACGCAGTATTTT	CASSRLAGGPDTQYF
TRBV19	TRBJ2-7	-	-	TGTGCCAGTAGTATTAACGGGATGCGGGAGCAGTACTTC	CASSINGMREQYF
TRBV7-8	TRBJ2-1	TRBD2	-	TGTGCCAGCAGCTTAGATGCTAGCGGGAGGCCGGAGCAGTTCTTC	CASSLDASGRPEQFF